This T cell receptor (beta chain) derives from a study of technical replicates of blood from a few donors. The CDR3 totals 12 residues. Germline V gene lookup returns CDR1 SGHAT and CDR2 FQNNGV. The V end was cut by 2 bases, the J end by 4 bases, with 6 bases between. Only in-frame clones appear in the TCRdb table, and some are missing; sequencing was by immunoSEQ multiplex PCR. Of 70,000 to 80,000 clones listed, roughly 96% are singletons. The sample taken for sequencing was T cells isolated from PBMCs. The receptor was isolated from a human donor in good health. The rearrangement joins TRBV11-2 to TRBJ2-7; D is uncertain. The CDR3 DNA sequence: TGTGCCAGCAGCTTATCAGTTTACGAGCAGTACTTC. As protein: CASSLSVYEQYF.